This TCR beta chain stems from a study of radiotherapy plus CTLA-4 blockade in lung cancer. Study as a whole: There were objective responses in around 18% of patients, and around 31% had disease control. Study observations and caveats: Early clone dynamics of blood T cells, plus interferon-beta, reportedly predicted response best. Expansion of tumor-derived TCR clones was observed in blood after radiotherapy plus ipilimumab.

Germline values: CDR1 PRHDT, CDR2 FYEKMQ (reference sequence). This CDR3 is built from 12 residues. Trimming at V came to 5 bases and at J to 16 bases, leaving 11 bases not matched to a gene. The protocol was immunoSEQ multiplex PCR, while the TCRdb copy is restricted to in-frame clones and leaves out a portion. This sample has some 67,000 clones; 60% to 80% occur once, and the top ten carry about 16%. Treatment of patients with chemo-refractory metastatic non-small-cell lung cancer consisted of focal radiation plus CTLA-4 blockade with ipilimumab. This clone was picked up a small number of times. The antigen is undetermined.

The chain has TRBV13 and TRBJ2-4; 7 nucleotides align to TRBD2. The sequencing used peripheral blood, collected from a patient treated with radiotherapy plus ipilimumab. The sequence was obtained from a human donor with non-small cell lung cancer whose response to radiotherapy plus ipilimumab could not be evaluated. Some clones in this sample may be carry-over from other donors' samples. The CDR3 loop reads CASSTGEGSRYF. CDR3 bases: TGTGCCAGCAGCACGGGGGAGGGGTCCCGCTACTTC.